This T cell receptor (beta chain) was sequenced during a study of Graves' ophthalmopathy and Graves' hyperthyroidism (dated by TCRdb to between 2018 and 2020). The study in broad terms: A patient counted as having stable hyperthyroidism if there was no progression to ophthalmopathy within 18 months of follow-up. The independent validation cohort included 18 hyperthyroidism patients plus 17 patients who later progressed from hyperthyroidism to ophthalmopathy. Following sampling, methimazole starting at 30 mg daily was administered to hyperthyroidism patients, and high-dose intravenous methylprednisolone was administered to ophthalmopathy patients. To tell Graves' ophthalmopathy apart from Graves' hyperthyroidism, and to predict which patients would progress to ophthalmopathy, the study relied on TCR beta repertoire signatures. In over 5 hyperthyroidism patients, the T-cell repertoire of thyroid tissue was compared with the T-cell repertoire of blood. To explore V-J signatures distinguishing ophthalmopathy from hyperthyroidism, a discovery set of approximately 100 patients (43 ophthalmopathy, roughly 60 stable hyperthyroidism) was enrolled. In total, over 130 blood samples were TCR-sequenced: 40 to 45 ophthalmopathy, about 75 hyperthyroidism and some 17 hyperthyroidism-to-ophthalmopathy patients. What the authors observed across the whole study: Most expanded thyroid clonotypes with frequency above 0.001 were also detected in blood, suggesting blood repertoires may reflect the thyroid immune response. Sample size was not predetermined statistically, and investigators were not blinded to group allocation. In cross-validation, the 13-signature model distinguished ophthalmopathy from stable hyperthyroidism with just over 85% sensitivity and 81% to 82% specificity, while in the test set the corresponding values were about 80% and 75%. In validation, the model predicted ophthalmopathy progression with about 64% sensitivity and roughly 72% specificity; more than ten predicted patients were CT-confirmed with GO in a median of about 7.1 months.

For repertoire sequencing, the TCR beta CDR3 regions were amplified from RNA transcripts. The first round of RT-PCR was done with HTBI primers and the Qiagen OneStep RT-PCR kit, and was followed by a second round of multiplex PCR, then size selection and purification. Libraries were sequenced on an Illumina HiSeq2000 using paired-end 100 bp reads. As for how the authors treated the data: SOAPnuke was used to process the reads, removing any read that contained adapters or uncalled bases, had a mean Phred below 15, or lacked an exact match to the constant primer or identifier. High-quality paired reads were merged with COPE v1.2.5. Unique nucleotide sequences were defined as clonotypes and aligned to IMGT TRB V, D and J references using MiTCR v1.1. The analysis was limited to V-J combinations with a frequency above 0.0001, which together covered more than 99% of repertoires. For each V-J combination, a TCR clonal expansion and chaos score was defined as F50 clonal expansion divided by the chaos observed in the TCRdist matrix. Features were reduced by Welch's t-statistics and random forest to approximately 13 V-J combinations, which fed a naive Bayes classifier. The Morisita-Horn index was used to measure how similar the thyroid and blood repertoires were. Starting from the raw public reads, TCRdb applied fastp trimming at Q25, assembled clones with MiXCR and retained in-frame beta chains. When rows share a CDR3 protein, they turn into one entry using the most common DNA and genes. These V and J calls derive from TCRdb rather than the authors' analysis. A total of roughly 600,000 distinct CDR3 sequences appear in this sample, 35% to 40% of them only once. The ten largest clones represent less than 4.5% of the sample.

A remark on this clonotype: This receptor's antigen is unknown. No much larger clonotype is one base removed from it; base qualities were not supplied.

The hyperthyroidism patients were 18 to 65 years old and newly diagnosed, with a disease duration of less than 2 months. Patients with other autoimmune diseases, uncontrolled infections, pregnancy or lactation were excluded. Diagnosis was based on clinical symptoms, serum thyroxine, TRAb, thyroid ultrasound and orbital computed tomography. Trizol reagent was used to extract the total RNA, and its quality was then checked on an Agilent 2100 Bioanalyzer. Cut back by 2 bases and 11 bases, the V and J ends lie 13 bases apart. Including cysteine and phenylalanine, the CDR3 has 13 amino acids. This entry keeps only the CDR3 DNA: 39 bases, framed from base 1. From a lookup of the germline V gene, CDR1 and CDR2 are MGHRA and YSYEKL.

This clonotype originated in an adult man with Graves' hyperthyroidism. Recombination linked TRBV4-1 to TRBJ1-5; a tentative D call is TRBD1 (6 bases match). Sequencing was carried out using peripheral blood or thyroid tissue (not recorded which). The CDR3 has the sequence CASSQSGQGSQHF. The DNA sequence follows: TGCGCCAGCAGCCAAAGCGGGCAGGGGTCCCAGCATTTT.